Below are 32 T cell receptor beta chains sequenced from a single sample in a study of cytomegalovirus exposure and HLA in healthy donors. PCR employed 60 Vbeta and 13 Jbeta primers. Using immunoSEQ multiplex PCR, the repertoire was profiled, and TCRdb retains in-frame clones only, with some absent. The sample holds approximately 170,000 clones; just over 70% are singletons and the top ten take 4.7%. Sequencing used PBMCs. These receptors all come from a man aged 18 to 35 in good health and CMV-seropositive.

The chain couples TRBV28 to TRBJ2-5; D not resolved. The length of the CDR3 is 14 residues. V was shortened by 4 bases and J by 2 bases, with 11 bases between the two germline ends. Germline CDR1 is MDHEN and CDR2 is SYDVKM. CDR3 loop: CASSSQALQETQYF. CDR3 coding DNA: TGTGCCAGCAGTTCCCAGGCCCTACAAGAGACCCAGTACTTC.

The CDR3 sequence: CASSQGGGIYTGELFF. The CDR3 region has the DNA TGCGCCAGCAGCCAAGGTGGAGGGATTTACACCGGGGAGCTGTTTTTT. V and J are TRBV4-1 and TRBJ2-2; D perhaps matches TRBD2 (6 bases). Trimming removed 1 base at V and 3 bases at J, with 12 bases between. The CDR3 is 16 residues long. Germline loops: CDR1 MGHRA, CDR2 YSYEKL.

The chain combines TRBV6-6 with TRBJ1-6, with D uncertain. Germline assignment: CDR1 MNHNY and CDR2 SVGAGI (reference sequence). V was pared by 0 bases and J by 7 bases, with 13 bases between. The CDR3 sequence is 16 residues long. Here the CDR3 reads CASSYSNEGDNSPLHF. CDR3 sequence (DNA): TGTGCCAGCAGTTACTCGAATGAGGGAGACAATTCACCCCTCCACTTT.

V gene TRBV10-3 combines with J gene TRBJ2-6; perhaps TRBD1 as D (6 bases). CDR1 and CDR2 (germline): ENHRY, SYGVKD. This CDR3 region has 16 residues. With 4 bases removed from V and 4 bases from J, the gap between germline ends came to 14 bases. CDR3 residues: CAISVAGESGANVLTF. CDR3 sequence (DNA): TGTGCCATCAGTGTCGCAGGGGAGTCCGGGGCCAACGTCCTGACTTTC.

The chain recombines TRBV6-1 with TRBJ2-3; D gene ambiguous. The V gene's germline CDR1 is MNHNS and CDR2 SASEGT. Trimming removed 8 bases at V and 2 bases at J, with 8 bases between. The CDR3 covers 12 residues. CDR3 loop: CASGPHTDTQYF. CDR3 bases: TGTGCCAGCGGGCCTCACACAGATACGCAGTATTTT.

V and J are TRBV7-9 and TRBJ1-1, with no clear D. V was shortened by 2 bases and J by 3 bases, with 7 bases between the two germline ends. Germline-derived CDR1 and CDR2 are SEHNR and FQNEAQ (reference sequence). The CDR3 extends over 13 amino acids. Here the CDR3 DNA reads TGTGCCAGCAGCTTAATGCAGGACACTGAAGCTTTCTTT. It codes for CASSLMQDTEAFF.

The V call is TRBV7-2, the J call TRBJ1-5; 7 bases line up with TRBD1. This CDR3 has 13 amino acids. Germline lookup yields CDR1 SGHTA and CDR2 FQGNSA. Unmatched junction bases numbered 2, after V lost 5 bases and J lost 4 bases. The CDR3 DNA is TGTGCCAGCAGCCGGGACAGTAATCAGCCCCAGCATTTT. Its protein product is CASSRDSNQPQHF.

This clone was seen just once. The chain is built from TRBV4-1 and TRBJ2-7, with D maybe TRBD1 (5 bases). The CDR3 length is 15 residues. The germline V and J ends were trimmed by 1 base and 4 bases, with 14 bases remaining between them. Germline CDR1 MGHRA, CDR2 YSYEKL. CDR3 in amino acids: CASSQVDSKAYEQYV. As DNA, the CDR3 is TGCGCCAGCAGCCAAGTAGACAGCAAAGCTTACGAGCAGTACGTC.

The chain is built from TRBV6-6 and TRBJ1-5, with 7 bases that match TRBD1. The CDR3 length is 15 residues. Trimming cost V 2 bases and J 2 bases; bases outside gene matches: 3. The germline V gene has CDR1 MNHNY and CDR2 SVGAGI (reference sequence). The CDR3 loop is CASSYRGGGNQPQHF. In DNA, the CDR3 is TGTGCCAGCAGTTACAGAGGGGGCGGCAATCAGCCCCAGCATTTT.

This rearrangement joins TRBV11-3 to TRBJ1-4; 7 positions match TRBD1. The CDR3 totals 15 residues. V gave up 5 bases and J gave up 4 bases; unmatched junction bases: 7. Per the germline V gene, CDR1 is SGHNT and CDR2 is YENEEA. CDR3 residues: CASSDPGTDNEKLFF. As DNA, the CDR3 is TGTGCCAGCAGCGACCCCGGGACAGATAATGAAAAACTGTTTTTT.

This chain links TRBV9 with TRBJ1-4; D not certain. The CDR3 extends over 15 amino acids. V was shortened by 0 bases and J by 7 bases, with 13 bases between the two germline ends. Germline V gene lookup returns CDR1 SGDLS and CDR2 YYNGEE. CDR3 nucleotides: TGTGCCAGCAGCGTAGAGGAGAGAGCGGGTGAAAAACTGTTTTTT. Amino acids: CASSVEERAGEKLFF.

This clone was detected once. The rearrangement links TRBV18 to TRBJ2-1, with 11 positions matching TRBD2. Losses at the gene ends were 3 bases for V and 3 bases for J; bases not matched to a gene: 4. The CDR3 has 16 amino acids. From germline, CDR1 is KGHSH and CDR2 LQKENI. CDR3 coding DNA: TGTGCCAGCTCACCTCTAGCGGGAGGAGGCTACAATGAGCAGTTCTTC. It encodes CASSPLAGGGYNEQFF.

This chain links TRBV18 with TRBJ2-5; the match to TRBD1 covers 8 bases. J lost 2 bases, V lost 2 bases, and 4 bases had no gene match. Germline V gene sequence: CDR1 KGHSH, CDR2 LQKENI. The CDR3 is 15 amino acids. CDR3 nucleotides: TGTGCCAGCTCACCAGGGACAGGAGCTCAAGAGACCCAGTACTTC. The encoded protein is CASSPGTGAQETQYF.

This chain uses TRBV7-3 with TRBJ2-1; a possible D gene is TRBD1 (5 bases). CDR1 and CDR2 (germline): SGHTA, FQGTGA. This CDR3 has 15 amino acids. V was pared by 1 base and J by 2 bases, with 9 bases between. In DNA form, the CDR3 reads TGTGCCAGCAGCTTAAACAGGCCACCCTACAATGAGCAGTTCTTC. Amino acid sequence: CASSLNRPPYNEQFF.

A few counts support this clone. The CDR3 sequence is CASTRRDFSTDTQYF. The CDR3 region has the DNA TGTGCCAGCACCAGAAGGGACTTCAGCACAGATACGCAGTATTTT. V usage is TRBV27 and J usage is TRBJ2-3; TRBD2 is a possible D gene (6 bases). The CDR3 is 15 residues long. Germline CDR1 and CDR2: MNHEY and SMNVEV (reference sequence). V shed 7 bases and J shed 0 bases, with 14 bases lying between them.

The CDR3 spells CASSLGPTGSGTDTQYF. The CDR3 DNA follows: TGCGCCAGCAGCTTGGGCCCGACGGGGTCGGGCACAGATACGCAGTATTTT. V and J are TRBV5-1 and TRBJ2-3; a weak D match, TRBD2 (5 bases). This CDR3 comprises 17 residues. Germline V gene sequence: CDR1 SGHRS, CDR2 YFSETQ. With 0 bases removed from V and 1 base from J, the gap between germline ends came to 15 bases.

This chain uses TRBV5-4 with TRBJ2-5; TRBD1 agrees at 7 bases. The V gene's germline CDR1 is SGHNT and CDR2 YYREEE (reference sequence). V gave up 3 bases and J gave up 2 bases; unmatched junction bases: 4. This CDR3 is built from 14 residues. This chain's CDR3 is CASSSVTGQETQYF. The CDR3 region has the DNA TGTGCCAGCAGCTCCGTGACAGGGCAAGAGACCCAGTACTTC.

The rearrangement links TRBV7-2 to TRBJ2-3; the match to TRBD2 covers 8 bases. With 5 bases clipped from V and 10 bases from J, the junction kept 17 bases outside the gene matches. Germline CDR1 reads SGHTA; CDR2 reads FQGNSA. The CDR3 runs to 16 residues. The CDR3 region is CASSKSVGLGSGPQYF. The CDR3 coding sequence is TGTGCCAGCAGCAAGAGTGTGGGACTAGGCTCAGGCCCGCAGTATTTT.

The chain recombines TRBV11-2 with TRBJ2-7; no reliable D call. Per germline, CDR1 SGHAT and CDR2 FQNNGV. This CDR3 contains 16 residues. Trimming took off 5 bases at V and 1 base at J, with 18 bases between the two ends. CDR3: CASSPLGSFRSYEQYV. CDR3 nucleotides: TGTGCCAGCAGCCCCCTGGGTAGCTTTCGGTCCTACGAGCAGTACGTC.

This clone was counted only a few times. Here the CDR3 reads CASSPSGTNEQYV. Written as DNA, the CDR3 is TGTGCCAGCAGTCCCTCCGGGACAAACGAGCAGTACGTC. The chain uses TRBV27 and TRBJ2-7, with D maybe TRBD1 (6 bases). CDR1 is MNHEY, CDR2 SMNVEV, per germline (reference sequence). Trimming pared 5 bases from V and 5 bases from J, leaving 13 bases between. The CDR3 length is 13 residues.

The genes are TRBV2 and TRBJ2-3; 8 positions agree with TRBD2. CDR1 is SNHLY and CDR2 is FYNNEI in the germline V gene. The CDR3 contains 18 residues. The V and J ends lost 0 bases and 1 base, in that order; junction bases with no gene match: 9. The CDR3 DNA reads as TGTGCCAGCAGTGAAGCGTGGTCTAGCGGGCTTGGCACAGATACGCAGTATTTT. This sequence encodes CASSEAWSSGLGTDTQYF.

CDR3 DNA: TGCGCCAGCAGCTCGAATGGGGACAGCTACGAGCAGTACGTC. It encodes CASSSNGDSYEQYV. The chain links TRBV5-1 to TRBJ2-7, with 7 nucleotides matching TRBD1. Looked up from germline, CDR1 is SGHRS and CDR2 is YFSETQ. The trim removed 3 bases at V and 3 bases at J, leaving 6 bases unmatched. This CDR3 has 14 amino acids.

The chain links TRBV5-7 to TRBJ1-2; 8 bases align to TRBD1. TRBV5-7 is an ORF for which the function is uncertain. CDR3 length: 14 residues. J lost 6 bases, V lost 5 bases, and 9 bases had no gene match. As DNA, the CDR3 is TGTGCCAGCAGGGGGGGACAGGAAGGGGATGGCTACACCTTC. Translating gives CASRGGQEGDGYTF.

This chain uses TRBV5-1 with TRBJ1-2; 7 positions agree with TRBD1. The CDR3 is 15 amino acids. Germline trimming cut 3 bases from V and 4 bases from J; bases unmatched to any gene: 9. Germline lookup yields CDR1 SGHRS and CDR2 YFSETQ. The CDR3 bases are TGCGCCAGCAGCTCTAATCGGGACAGCCCCTATGGCTACACCTTC. Translated, it gives CASSSNRDSPYGYTF.

This chain connects TRBV19 to TRBJ1-2, with 7 nucleotides matching TRBD1. The CDR3 runs 16 residues. The germline V gene has CDR1 LNHDA and CDR2 SQIVND (reference sequence). V shed 6 bases and J 7 bases; nucleotides not matched to a gene: 17. In DNA, the CDR3 is TGTGCCAGTAGCGATTCCATGGTTGACAGGGCGGCTGGCTACACCTTC. Translated: CASSDSMVDRAAGYTF.

In DNA, the CDR3 is TGCGCCAGCAGCCAGGAAGGGACTTCCTCCCGGGGGCAGTATTTT. This sequence encodes CASSQEGTSSRGQYF. The chain joins TRBV5-1 to TRBJ2-3; a possible D gene is TRBD2 (6 bases). CDR1 and CDR2 (germline): SGHRS, YFSETQ. V lost 4 bases to trimming and J lost 11 bases, with 23 bases between them. The CDR3 extends over 15 amino acids.

The J gene is TRBJ1-3, the V gene TRBV28, with D tentatively TRBD1 (6 bases). The V end lost 3 bases, the J end lost 6 bases, and 12 bases lay between the germline ends. This CDR3 has 14 residues. CDR1 is MDHEN, CDR2 SYDVKM, per germline. The CDR3 sequence: CASSFTGSPNTIYF. CDR3 nucleotides: TGTGCCAGCAGTTTTACAGGGAGCCCAAACACCATATATTTT.

The chain links TRBV6-1 to TRBJ2-7; possible D gene TRBD2, 6 bases. Germline loops: CDR1 MNHNS, CDR2 SASEGT. This CDR3 is 13 amino acids long. V was pared by 5 bases and J by 2 bases, with 10 bases between. CDR3 amino acids: CASSIGGTYEQYV. The CDR3, as DNA: TGTGCCAGCAGTATCGGGGGTACCTACGAGCAGTACGTC.

V usage is TRBV5-8 and J usage is TRBJ2-1, with a weak D call TRBD1 (6 bases). Trimming removed 2 bases from V and 6 bases from J, with 15 bases in between. Germline CDR1 is SGHTS and CDR2 is YDEGEE. The CDR3 is made up of 15 amino acids. CDR3 loop: CASSFQGTITNEQFF. CDR3 nucleotide sequence: TGTGCCAGCAGCTTCCAGGGGACCATCACCAATGAGCAGTTCTTC.

J is TRBJ1-1 and V is TRBV30; D not certain. Germline assignment: CDR1 GTSNPN and CDR2 SVGIG (reference sequence). V shed 3 bases and J shed 3 bases, with 14 bases lying between them. CDR3 length: 14 amino acids. CDR3 loop: CAWRVGEWDTEAFF. In DNA, the CDR3 is TGTGCCTGGAGGGTCGGGGAATGGGACACTGAAGCTTTCTTT.

The CDR3 region is CASSPLGSQVITYSSTDTQYF. CDR3 bases: TGTGCCAGTAGCCCGCTGGGTTCCCAGGTCATAACTTATAGTAGCACAGATACGCAGTATTTT. The genes are TRBV19 and TRBJ2-3; D is ambiguous. V was pared by 6 bases and J by 0 bases, with 31 bases between. The CDR3 spans 21 residues. Germline V gene sequence: CDR1 LNHDA, CDR2 SQIVND (reference sequence).

The chain combines TRBV11-2 with TRBJ1-1; 8 bases fit TRBD1. Germline lookup yields CDR1 SGHAT and CDR2 FQNNGV. V lost 8 bases to trimming and J lost 2 bases; unmatched junction nucleotides: 7. CDR3 length equals 14 residues. CDR3 sequence reads: CASATTGVNTEAFF. The CDR3 nucleotides read TGTGCCAGCGCGACGACAGGGGTTAACACTGAAGCTTTCTTT.